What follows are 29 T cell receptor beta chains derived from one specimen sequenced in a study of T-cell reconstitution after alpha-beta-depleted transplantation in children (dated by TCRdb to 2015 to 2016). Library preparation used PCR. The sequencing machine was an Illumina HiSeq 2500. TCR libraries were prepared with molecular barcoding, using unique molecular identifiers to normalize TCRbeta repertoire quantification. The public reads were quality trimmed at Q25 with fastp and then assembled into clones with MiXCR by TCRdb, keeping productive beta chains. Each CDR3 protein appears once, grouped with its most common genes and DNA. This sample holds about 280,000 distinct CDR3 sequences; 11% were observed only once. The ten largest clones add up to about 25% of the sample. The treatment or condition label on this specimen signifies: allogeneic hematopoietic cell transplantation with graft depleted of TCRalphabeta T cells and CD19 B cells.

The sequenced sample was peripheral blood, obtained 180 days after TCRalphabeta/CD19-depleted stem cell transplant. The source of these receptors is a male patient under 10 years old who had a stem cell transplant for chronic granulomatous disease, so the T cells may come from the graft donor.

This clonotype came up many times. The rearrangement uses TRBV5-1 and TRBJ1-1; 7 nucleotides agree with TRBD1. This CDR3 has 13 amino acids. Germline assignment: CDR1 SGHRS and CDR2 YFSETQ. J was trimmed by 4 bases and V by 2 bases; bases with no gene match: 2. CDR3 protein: CASSFDRATEAFF. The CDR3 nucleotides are TGCGCCAGCAGCTTCGACAGGGCCACTGAAGCTTTCTTT.

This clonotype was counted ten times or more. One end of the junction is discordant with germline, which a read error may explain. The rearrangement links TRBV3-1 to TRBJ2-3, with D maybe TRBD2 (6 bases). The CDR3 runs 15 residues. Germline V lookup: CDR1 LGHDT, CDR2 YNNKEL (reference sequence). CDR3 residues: CASSQGGSLTDTQYF. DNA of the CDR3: TGTGCCAGCAGTCAAGGAGGGAGTTTGACAGATACGCAGTATTTT.

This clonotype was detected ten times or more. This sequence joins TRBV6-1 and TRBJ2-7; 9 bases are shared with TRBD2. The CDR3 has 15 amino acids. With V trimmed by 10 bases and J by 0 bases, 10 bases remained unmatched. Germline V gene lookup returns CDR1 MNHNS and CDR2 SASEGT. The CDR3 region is CATRSTTSGSYEQYF. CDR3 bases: TGTGCCACCCGAAGCACGACTAGCGGCTCCTACGAGCAGTACTTC.

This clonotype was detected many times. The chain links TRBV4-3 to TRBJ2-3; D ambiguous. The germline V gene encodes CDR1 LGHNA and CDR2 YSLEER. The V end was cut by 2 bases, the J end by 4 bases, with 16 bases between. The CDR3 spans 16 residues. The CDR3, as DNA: TGCGCCAGCAGCCAACCCAACTCGGGCTCCTCAGATACGCAGTATTTT. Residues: CASSQPNSGSSDTQYF.

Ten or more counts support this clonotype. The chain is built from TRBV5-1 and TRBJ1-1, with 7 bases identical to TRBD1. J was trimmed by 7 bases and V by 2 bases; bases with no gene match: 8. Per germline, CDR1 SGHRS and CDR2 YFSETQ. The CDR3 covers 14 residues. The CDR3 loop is CASSLIQGSVEAFF. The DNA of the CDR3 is TGCGCCAGCAGCTTAATACAGGGGAGTGTTGAAGCTTTCTTT.

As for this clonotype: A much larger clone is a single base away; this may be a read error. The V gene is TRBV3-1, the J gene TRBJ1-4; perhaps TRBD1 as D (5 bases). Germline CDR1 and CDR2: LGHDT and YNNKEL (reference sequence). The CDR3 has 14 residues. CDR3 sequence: CAGSPPRDNEKLFF. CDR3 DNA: TGTGCCGGCAGCCCTCCCAGGGATAATGAAAAACTGTTTTTT.

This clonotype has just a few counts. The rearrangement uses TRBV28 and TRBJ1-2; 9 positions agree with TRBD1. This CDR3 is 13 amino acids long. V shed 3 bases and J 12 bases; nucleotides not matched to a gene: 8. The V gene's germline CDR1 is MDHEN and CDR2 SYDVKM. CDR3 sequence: CASSFQDRGLNTF. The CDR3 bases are TGTGCCAGCAGTTTCCAGGACAGGGGTCTTAACACCTTC.

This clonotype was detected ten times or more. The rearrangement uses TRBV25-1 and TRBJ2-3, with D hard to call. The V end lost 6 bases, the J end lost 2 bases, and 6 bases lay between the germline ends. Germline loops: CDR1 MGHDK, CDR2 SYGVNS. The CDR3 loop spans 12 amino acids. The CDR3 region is CASRTYTDTQYF. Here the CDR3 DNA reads TGTGCCAGCAGGACCTACACAGATACGCAGTATTTT. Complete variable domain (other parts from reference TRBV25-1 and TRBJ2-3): EADIYQTPRYLVIGTGKKITLECSQTMGHDKMYWYQQDPGMELHLIHYSYGVNSTEKGDLSSESTVSRIRTEHFPLTLESARPSHTSQYLCASRTYTDTQYFGPGTRLTVL.

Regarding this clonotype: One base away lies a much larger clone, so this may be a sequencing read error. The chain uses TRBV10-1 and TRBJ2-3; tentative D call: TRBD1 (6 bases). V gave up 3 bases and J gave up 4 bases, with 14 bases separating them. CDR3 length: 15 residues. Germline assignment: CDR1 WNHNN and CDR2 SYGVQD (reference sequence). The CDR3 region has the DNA TGCGCCAGCAGTGATGTCCTAGGGGGAGCAGATACGCAGTATTTT. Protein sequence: CASSDVLGGADTQYF.

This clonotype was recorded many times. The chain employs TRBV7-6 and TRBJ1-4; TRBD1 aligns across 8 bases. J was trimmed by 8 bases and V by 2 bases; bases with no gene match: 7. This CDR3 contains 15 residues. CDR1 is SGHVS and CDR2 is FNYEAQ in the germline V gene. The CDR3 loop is CASSLSDRGWEKLFF. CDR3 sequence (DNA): TGTGCCAGCAGCTTATCCGACAGGGGATGGGAAAAACTGTTTTTT.

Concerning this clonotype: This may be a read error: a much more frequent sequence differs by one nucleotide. CDR3 loop: CARSQGKGKAGELFF. DNA for the CDR3: TGCGCCAGGAGCCAAGGAAAGGGGAAGGCCGGGGAGCTGTTTTTT. The chain has TRBV4-3 and TRBJ2-2, with a weak D call TRBD1 (5 bases). Per the germline V gene, CDR1 is LGHNA and CDR2 is YSLEER. The CDR3 covers 15 residues.

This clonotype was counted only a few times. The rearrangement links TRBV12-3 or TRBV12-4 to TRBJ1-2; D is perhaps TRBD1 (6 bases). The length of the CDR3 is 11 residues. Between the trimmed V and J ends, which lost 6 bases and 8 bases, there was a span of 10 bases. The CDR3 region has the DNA TGTGCCAGCAGCACAGGGTACGGCTACACCTTC. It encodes CASSTGYGYTF.

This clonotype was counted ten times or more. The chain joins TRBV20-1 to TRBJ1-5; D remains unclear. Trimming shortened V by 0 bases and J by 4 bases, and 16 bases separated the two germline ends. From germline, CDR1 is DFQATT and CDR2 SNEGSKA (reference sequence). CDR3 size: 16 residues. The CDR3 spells CSARDRQARFNQPQHF. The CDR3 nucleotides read TGCAGTGCTAGAGATCGGCAGGCCAGGTTTAATCAGCCCCAGCATTTT.

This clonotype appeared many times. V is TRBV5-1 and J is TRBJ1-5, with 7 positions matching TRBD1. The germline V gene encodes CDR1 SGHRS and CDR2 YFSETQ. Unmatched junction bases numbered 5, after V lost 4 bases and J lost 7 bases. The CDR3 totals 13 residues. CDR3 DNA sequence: TGCGCCAGCAGCCGAACAGGGGACCAGCCCCAGCATTTT. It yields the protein CASSRTGDQPQHF. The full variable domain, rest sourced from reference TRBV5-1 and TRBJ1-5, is KAGVTQTPRYLIKTRGQQVTLSCSPISGHRSVSWYQQTPGQGLQFLFEYFSETQRNKGNFPGRFSGRQFSNSRSEMNVSTLELGDSALYLCASSRTGDQPQHFGDGTRLSIL.

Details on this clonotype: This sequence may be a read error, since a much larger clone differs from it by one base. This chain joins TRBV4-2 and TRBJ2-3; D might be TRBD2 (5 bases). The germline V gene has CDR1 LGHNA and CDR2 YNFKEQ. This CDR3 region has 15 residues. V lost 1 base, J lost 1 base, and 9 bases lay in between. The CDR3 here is CASSQAGSGTDTQYF. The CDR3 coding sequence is TGTGCCAGCAGCCAAGCGGGATCTGGCACAGATACGCAGTATTTT.

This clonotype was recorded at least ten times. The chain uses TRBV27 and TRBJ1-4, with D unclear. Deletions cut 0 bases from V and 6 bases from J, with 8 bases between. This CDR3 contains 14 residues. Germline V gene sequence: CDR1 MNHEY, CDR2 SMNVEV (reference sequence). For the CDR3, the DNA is TGTGCCAGCAGTTTATCGCGACGGGATGAAAAACTGTTTTTT. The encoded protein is CASSLSRRDEKLFF.

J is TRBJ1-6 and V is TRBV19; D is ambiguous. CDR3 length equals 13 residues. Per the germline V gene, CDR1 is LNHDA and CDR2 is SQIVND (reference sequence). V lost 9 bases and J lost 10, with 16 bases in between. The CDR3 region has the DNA TGTGCCAGCCGACGCAGAGGAGGATCACCCCTCCACTTT. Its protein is CASRRRGGSPLHF.

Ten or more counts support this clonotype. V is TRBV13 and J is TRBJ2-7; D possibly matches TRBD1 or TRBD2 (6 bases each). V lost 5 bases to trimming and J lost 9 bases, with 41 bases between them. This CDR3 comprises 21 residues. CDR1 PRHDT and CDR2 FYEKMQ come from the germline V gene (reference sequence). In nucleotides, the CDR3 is TGTGCCAGCAGCCCACGGGGGCTGAACGGGGACTCGTACAGGAGACGAGAGGGGCAGTACTTC. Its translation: CASSPRGLNGDSYRRREGQYF.

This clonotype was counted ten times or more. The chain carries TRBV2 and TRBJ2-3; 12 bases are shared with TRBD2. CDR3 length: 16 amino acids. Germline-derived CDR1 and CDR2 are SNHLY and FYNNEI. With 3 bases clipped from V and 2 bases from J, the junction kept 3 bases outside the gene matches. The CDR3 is CASSEGTSGSTDTQYF. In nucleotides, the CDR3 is TGTGCCAGCAGTGAGGGGACTAGCGGGTCCACAGATACGCAGTATTTT.

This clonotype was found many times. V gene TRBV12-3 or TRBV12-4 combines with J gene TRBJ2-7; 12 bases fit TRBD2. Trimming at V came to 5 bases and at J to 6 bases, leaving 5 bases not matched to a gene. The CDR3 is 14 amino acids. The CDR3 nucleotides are TGTGCCAGCAGTCCGACTAGCGGGAGAAGCGAGCAGTACTTC. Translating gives CASSPTSGRSEQYF.

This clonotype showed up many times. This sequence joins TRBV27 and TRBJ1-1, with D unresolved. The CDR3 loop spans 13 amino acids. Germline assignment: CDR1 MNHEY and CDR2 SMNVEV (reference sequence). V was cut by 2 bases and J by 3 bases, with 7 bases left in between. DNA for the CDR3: TGTGCCAGCAGTTTAAGCACCTACACTGAAGCTTTCTTT. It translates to CASSLSTYTEAFF.

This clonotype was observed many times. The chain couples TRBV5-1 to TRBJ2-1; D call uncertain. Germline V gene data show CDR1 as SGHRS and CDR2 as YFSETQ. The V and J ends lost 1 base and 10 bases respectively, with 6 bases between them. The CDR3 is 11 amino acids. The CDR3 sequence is CASSLHPEQFF. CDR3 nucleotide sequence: TGCGCCAGCAGCTTGCATCCCGAGCAGTTCTTC. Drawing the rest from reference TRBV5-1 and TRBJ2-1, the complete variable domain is KAGVTQTPRYLIKTRGQQVTLSCSPISGHRSVSWYQQTPGQGLQFLFEYFSETQRNKGNFPGRFSGRQFSNSRSEMNVSTLELGDSALYLCASSLHPEQFFGPGTRLTVL.

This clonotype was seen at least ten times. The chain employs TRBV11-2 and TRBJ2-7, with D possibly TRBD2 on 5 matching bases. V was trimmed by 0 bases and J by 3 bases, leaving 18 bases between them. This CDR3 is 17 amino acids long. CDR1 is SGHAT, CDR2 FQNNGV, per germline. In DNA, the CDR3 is TGTGCCAGCAGCTTAGATTTCTCCCGGGATCCCCTCTACGAGCAGTACTTC. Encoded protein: CASSLDFSRDPLYEQYF.

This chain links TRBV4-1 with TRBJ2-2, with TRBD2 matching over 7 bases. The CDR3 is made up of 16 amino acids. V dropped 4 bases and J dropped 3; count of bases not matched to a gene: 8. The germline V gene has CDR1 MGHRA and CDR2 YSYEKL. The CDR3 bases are TGCGCCAGCAGCCCCGTCGTCAGCGGGGACACCGGGGAGCTGTTTTTT. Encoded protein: CASSPVVSGDTGELFF.

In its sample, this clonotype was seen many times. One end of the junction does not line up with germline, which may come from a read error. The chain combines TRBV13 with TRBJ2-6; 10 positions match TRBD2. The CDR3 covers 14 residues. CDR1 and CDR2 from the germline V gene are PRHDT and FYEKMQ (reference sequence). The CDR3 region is CASSLVGLAGAKAF. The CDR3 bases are TGTGCCAGCAGCTTAGTGGGGCTAGCGGGAGCAAAGGCTTTC.

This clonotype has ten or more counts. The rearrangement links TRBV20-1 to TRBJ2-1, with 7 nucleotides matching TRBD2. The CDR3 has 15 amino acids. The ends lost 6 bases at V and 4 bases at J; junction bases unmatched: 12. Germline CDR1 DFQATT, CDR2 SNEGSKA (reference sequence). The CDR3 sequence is CSARALAVRYNEQFF. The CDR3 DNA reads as TGCAGTGCCCGAGCCCTAGCGGTGAGGTACAATGAGCAGTTCTTC.

The DNA for the CDR3 is TGTGCCAGCAGCCGAGATGAGGCCCATTTGCAGTATTTT. As protein: CASSRDEAHLQYF. The genes are TRBV4-2 and TRBJ2-3, with no clear D. V lost 4 bases and J 11 bases, leaving 16 bases between the germline ends. CDR3 length: 13 residues. Per germline, CDR1 LGHNA and CDR2 YNFKEQ.

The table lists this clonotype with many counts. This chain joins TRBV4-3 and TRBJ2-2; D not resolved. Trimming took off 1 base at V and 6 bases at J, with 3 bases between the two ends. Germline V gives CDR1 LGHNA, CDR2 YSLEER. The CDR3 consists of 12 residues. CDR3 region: CASSQVPGELFF. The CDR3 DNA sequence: TGCGCCAGCAGCCAAGTCCCCGGGGAGCTGTTTTTT.

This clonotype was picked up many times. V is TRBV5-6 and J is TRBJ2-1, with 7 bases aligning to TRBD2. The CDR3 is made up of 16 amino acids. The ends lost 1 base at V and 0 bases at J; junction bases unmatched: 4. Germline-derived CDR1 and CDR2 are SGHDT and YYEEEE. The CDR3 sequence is CASSLRRTSSYNEQFF. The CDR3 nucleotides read TGTGCCAGCAGCTTGCGAAGGACTAGCTCCTACAATGAGCAGTTCTTC.